This T cell receptor (beta chain) was captured in a study of blood T cell repertoires in COVID-19. In the study overall: Samples taken during acute and convalescent COVID-19 were collected in the United States, Italy and Spain.

Participants had their cohort set by participant-reported clinical history. Assay: immunoSEQ multiplex PCR; the TCRdb copy retains only in-frame clones and omits some. The data contain over 150,000 clones, 82% of them singletons. Germline V gives CDR1 SGHTA, CDR2 FQGNSA. J was trimmed by 4 bases and V by 5 bases; bases with no gene match: 6. This CDR3 is 14 amino acids long. This sequence originates from a man in his forties who had recovered from COVID-19. Material: PBMCs or T cells enriched from blood (not recorded which). The chain joins TRBV7-2 to TRBJ2-7; 9 bases map to TRBD2. In DNA, the CDR3 is TGTGCCAGCAGCGCATCTAGCGGGACTTACGAGCAGTACTTC. It specifies CASSASSGTYEQYF.